These T cell receptor beta chains were read from a single sample in a study of T-cell reconstitution after alpha-beta-depleted transplantation in children. TCRdb reprocessed the PCR reads via MiXCR and lists one record per CDR3 protein. The sample holds about 300,000 distinct CDR3 sequences, around a tenth seen once. The specimen was PBMCs, collected before TCRalphabeta/CD19-depleted stem cell transplant. The receptors were sampled from a boy younger than two with acute myeloid leukemia, due to receive a stem cell transplant. Each CDR3 is given with its conserved first and last residue. D genes are given only for firm matches. Size is stated for part of the rows, as once, few or many counts, or as a class when the clone is expanded.

V	size	D	J	CDR3	DNA
TRBV20-1	.	.	TRBJ2-6	CSATDSRSGANVLTF	TGCAGTGCTACGGACAGCCGCTCTGGGGCCAACGTCCTGACTTTC
TRBV5-6	many	.	TRBJ2-3	CASSLVSASSTDTQYF	TGTGCCAGCAGCTTGGTTAGCGCTTCTAGCACAGATACGCAGTATTTT
TRBV25-1	many	TRBD2	TRBJ2-5	CASSEYTLGGRGFGTQYF	TGTGCCAGCAGTGAATATACCCTAGGCGGGAGGGGATTTGGGACCCAGTACTTC
TRBV19	few	TRBD2	TRBJ2-1	CASSIQTSGYNEQFF	TGTGCCAGTAGTATACAGACTAGCGGTTACAATGAGCAGTTCTTC
TRBV6-5	many	.	TRBJ2-7	CASSYHVRDAAYEQYF	TGTGCCAGCAGTTATCACGTCCGGGACGCAGCCTACGAGCAGTACTTC
TRBV19	.	TRBD2	TRBJ2-1	CASRLAGKQFF	TGTGCCAGTAGACTAGCGGGGAAGCAGTTCTTC
TRBV10-3	many	TRBD2	TRBJ2-1	CAINEGLAGSSYNEQFF	TGTGCCATCAACGAGGGACTAGCGGGGAGCTCCTACAATGAGCAGTTCTTC
TRBV20-1	many	.	TRBJ1-6	CSARASGLSGSPLHF	TGCAGTGCTAGAGCCTCAGGGCTAAGCGGTTCACCCCTCCACTTT
TRBV28	few	.	TRBJ2-7	CASEESSYEQYF	TGTGCCTCCGAGGAGTCCTCCTACGAGCAGTACTTC
TRBV29-1	few	.	TRBJ2-1	CSVESARLPSSYNEQFF	TGCAGCGTCGAATCCGCCCGATTGCCCAGCTCCTACAATGAGCAGTTCTTC
TRBV5-4	few	TRBD1	TRBJ1-1	CASSYRDRGNTEAFF	TGTGCCAGCAGCTACCGGGACAGGGGGAACACTGAAGCTTTCTTT
TRBV29-1	many	.	TRBJ1-5	CSVEDPPNQPQHF	TGCAGCGTTGAAGATCCCCCGAATCAGCCCCAGCATTTT
TRBV28	many	TRBD2	TRBJ2-3	CASSSRLAGRTDTQYF	TGTGCCAGCAGTTCCCGACTAGCGGGGCGAACAGATACGCAGTATTTT
TRBV4-2	many	.	TRBJ2-1	CASSQGALTLSNEQFF	TGTGCCAGCAGCCAAGGGGCACTCACCCTCAGCAATGAGCAGTTCTTC
TRBV9	many	.	TRBJ2-3	CASSVDTDTQYF	TGTGCCAGCAGCGTCGATACAGATACGCAGTATTTT
TRBV18	.	.	TRBJ1-2	CASSPSGIYGYTF	TGTGCCAGCTCACCGTCGGGAATCTATGGCTACACCTTC
TRBV20-1	.	TRBD1	TRBJ2-4	CSAILDREQYF	TGCAGTGCTATCCTGGACAGGGAACAGTACTTC
TRBV24-1	many	TRBD1	TRBJ1-1	CATSDNGQGGSTEAFF	TGTGCCACCAGTGATAACGGACAGGGCGGGAGCACTGAAGCTTTCTTT
TRBV7-2	many	TRBD1	TRBJ2-5	CASSSRSFRDSQETQYF	TGTGCCAGCAGCTCGCGATCATTCCGGGACAGCCAAGAGACCCAGTACTTC
TRBV6-5	.	.	TRBJ2-1	CASSYSKGRSYNEQFF	TGTGCCAGCAGTTACTCGAAAGGGAGGTCCTACAATGAGCAGTTCTTC
TRBV20-1	many	.	TRBJ2-7	CSGYRPLGMSSYEQYF	TGCAGTGGATACAGGCCGCTGGGGATGAGCTCCTACGAGCAGTACTTC
TRBV6-2/TRBV6-3	many	.	TRBJ1-6	CASSYSFQGAAPLHF	TGTGCCAGCAGTTACTCTTTCCAGGGAGCGGCACCCCTCCACTTT
TRBV6-5	.	.	TRBJ2-3	CASSYWGGRETDTQYF	TGTGCCAGCAGTTATTGGGGGGGGCGAGAGACAGATACGCAGTATTTT
TRBV12-3/TRBV12-4	few	.	TRBJ2-3	CASSSVVGTETDTQYF	TGTGCCAGCAGTTCAGTTGTGGGTACAGAAACAGATACGCAGTATTTT
TRBV5-1	many	.	TRBJ2-1	CASSVVTNEQFF	TGCGCCAGCAGCGTGGTAACGAATGAGCAGTTCTTC
TRBV4-3	many	TRBD2	TRBJ2-7	CASSQEWGAGEGYEQYF	TGCGCCAGCAGCCAAGAATGGGGAGCGGGAGAAGGATACGAGCAGTACTTC
TRBV24-1	many	TRBD2	TRBJ2-1	CATSARTSGMVEQFF	TGTGCCACCAGTGCCCGGACTAGCGGGATGGTCGAGCAGTTCTTC
TRBV9	many	.	TRBJ2-3	CASSVATRGDTQYF	TGTGCCAGCAGCGTAGCGACAAGGGGAGATACGCAGTATTTT
TRBV20-1	.	.	TRBJ2-7	CSARGVAGPSYEQYF	TGCAGTGCTAGAGGTGTGGCAGGGCCTTCCTACGAGCAGTACTTC
TRBV7-8	many	TRBD1	TRBJ1-4	CASSQRQGWNEKLFF	TGTGCCAGCAGCCAAAGACAGGGTTGGAATGAAAAACTGTTTTTT
TRBV29-1	many	TRBD1	TRBJ1-1	CSVEMTGGKNTEAFF	TGCAGCGTTGAGATGACAGGGGGGAAGAACACTGAAGCTTTCTTT
TRBV9	many	.	TRBJ1-3	CASSVGSGAGNTIYF	TGTGCCAGCAGCGTAGGTTCAGGGGCTGGAAACACCATATATTTT
TRBV5-1	many	.	TRBJ2-2	CASSLDRVGVTGELFF	TGCGCCAGCAGCTTGGATAGAGTTGGGGTCACCGGGGAGCTGTTTTTT
TRBV18	.	.	TRBJ2-7	CASSPGYSSYEQYF	TGTGCCAGCTCACCGGGTTATAGCTCCTACGAGCAGTACTTC
TRBV28	many	TRBD1	TRBJ2-7	CASRGDRGGPYF	TGTGCCAGCAGAGGGGACAGGGGAGGACCGTACTTC
TRBV28	many	.	TRBJ1-3	CASSLLPGRRNTIYF	TGTGCCAGCAGTTTACTTCCAGGGCGGCGAAACACCATATATTTT
TRBV10-3	many	.	TRBJ2-5	CAISRTVGETQYF	TGTGCCATCAGTAGGACAGTAGGAGAGACCCAGTACTTC
TRBV5-4	many	TRBD2	TRBJ2-3	CASSLGSGRASVDTQYF	TGTGCCAGCAGCTTGGGTAGCGGGAGGGCCTCGGTAGATACGCAGTATTTT
TRBV12-3/TRBV12-4	many	TRBD1	TRBJ1-3	CASSPPGTGGRNTIYF	TGTGCCAGCAGTCCCCCCGGGACAGGGGGCAGAAACACCATATATTTT
TRBV28	many	.	TRBJ2-5	CASRPPAVETQYF	TGTGCCAGCAGACCACCGGCGGTTGAGACCCAGTACTTC
TRBV29-1	many	.	TRBJ2-5	CSTGPTQETQYF	TGCAGCACCGGACCTACCCAAGAGACCCAGTACTTC
TRBV5-1	many	.	TRBJ1-4	CASSLDGGAVNEKLFF	TGCGCCAGCAGCTTGGATGGGGGCGCCGTTAATGAAAAACTGTTTTTT
TRBV28	many	.	TRBJ2-7	CASSLSDGGTYEQYF	TGTGCCAGCAGTCTCTCGGACGGTGGTACCTACGAGCAGTACTTC
TRBV10-3	.	.	TRBJ1-1	CAISDLRPHEAFF	TGTGCCATCAGTGACCTCCGACCCCATGAAGCTTTCTTT
TRBV9	many	.	TRBJ1-1	CASSVDTTEAFF	TGTGCCAGCAGCGTCGATACCACTGAAGCTTTCTTT
TRBV28	.	.	TRBJ2-3	CASSFSRGAGDTQYF	TGTGCCAGCAGTTTCTCACGGGGGGCCGGAGATACGCAGTATTTT
TRBV20-1	few	TRBD1	TRBJ2-7	CSARVGHTGVYEQYF	TGCAGTGCTAGAGTAGGGCACACAGGGGTCTACGAGCAGTACTTC
TRBV11-2	few	TRBD2	TRBJ2-1	CASSLDSLAGGWLHNEQFF	TGTGCCAGCAGCTTAGATTCGCTAGCGGGAGGGTGGTTGCACAATGAGCAGTTCTTC
TRBV11-3	many	.	TRBJ2-3	CASSLDPGQHTQYF	TGTGCCAGCAGCTTAGACCCGGGACAACATACGCAGTATTTT
TRBV2	many	TRBD2	TRBJ2-7	CASSRLAGALWEQYF	TGTGCCAGCAGTAGACTAGCGGGGGCCCTATGGGAGCAGTACTTC
TRBV12-3/TRBV12-4	many	.	TRBJ1-1	CASSPWESGAFF	TGTGCCAGCAGCCCATGGGAGAGCGGAGCTTTCTTT
TRBV7-2	few	.	TRBJ1-5	CASSLVVDQPQHF	TGTGCCAGCAGCTTAGTCGTGGATCAGCCCCAGCATTTT
TRBV20-1	many	.	TRBJ2-5	CSARRVRETQYF	TGCAGTGCTAGGAGGGTTCGAGAGACCCAGTACTTC
TRBV7-2	many	TRBD2	TRBJ2-5	CASSPSSGRGAWETQYF	TGTGCCAGCAGCCCATCGAGTGGGCGGGGGGCGTGGGAGACCCAGTACTTC
TRBV2	.	.	TRBJ2-2	CASSGGARYTGELFF	TGTGCCAGCAGTGGCGGGGCCCGATACACCGGGGAGCTGTTTTTT
TRBV5-1	many	.	TRBJ2-3	CASSLRRQLPRTDTQYF	TGCGCCAGCAGCTTGCGCCGCCAGTTGCCTCGCACAGATACGCAGTATTTT
TRBV18	few	.	TRBJ2-3	CASSPVGTDTQYF	TGTGCCAGCTCACCAGTGGGAACAGATACGCAGTATTTT
TRBV18	many	.	TRBJ1-3	CASSNKRDPSGNTIYF	TGTGCCAGCTCCAACAAGAGGGACCCCTCTGGAAACACCATATATTTT
TRBV7-2	many	.	TRBJ2-3	CASSSGWGRDTQYF	TGTGCCAGCAGCTCCGGTTGGGGGAGAGATACGCAGTATTTT
TRBV7-2	many	TRBD1	TRBJ2-1	CASSLVADRGLYEQFF	TGTGCCAGCAGCTTAGTAGCGGACAGGGGGCTATATGAGCAGTTCTTC